These T cell receptor beta chains were read from a single sample in a study of blood T cell repertoires in COVID-19. The data were produced by immunoSEQ multiplex PCR, yet TCRdb's version contains in-frame clones alone and is incomplete. The repertoire holds under 200,000 clones, approximately 86% seen once, with roughly 7% in the top ten. The sequencing sample was made of peripheral blood. These receptors all come from a man aged 45 to 65 with active or convalescent COVID-19. Each CDR3 is given with its conserved first and last residue. D genes are given only for firm matches.

d_call,v_call,cdr3_aa
-,TRBV20-1,CSASDLTGYEQYF
TRBD1,TRBV7-8,CASSLALDRGYGYTF
-,TRBV19,CASSIPGRGTEAFF
TRBD2,TRBV29-1,CSAIAGVRETQYF
TRBD1,TRBV7-2,CASSSTTGAGANVLTF
-,TRBV27,CASSPLAREKPYEQYF
TRBD1,TRBV19,CASSPGTGGFPDTQYF
TRBD1,TRBV5-1,CASSLDGQGYEQYF
TRBD2,TRBV7-9,CASRRTSGRDTQYF
TRBD1,TRBV5-4,CASSSYHRGTYNEQFF
TRBD1,TRBV5-4,CASSSATGGRETQYF
-,TRBV6-5,CASKEQNGGYTF
TRBD1,TRBV6-2/TRBV6-3,CASSFTGGNTGELFF
-,TRBV21-1,CAIDKRTGVSHEQYF
TRBD1,TRBV18,CASSRTGGETQYF
TRBD2,TRBV19,CASSIAGGPHRGAVF
-,TRBV10-3,CATIRGNEQFF
-,TRBV18,CASSPRDNPYNEQFF
-,TRBV3-1/TRBV3-2,CASSQDSVTNQPQHF
-,TRBV18,CASSPNLKGEQYF
TRBD1,TRBV3-1/TRBV3-2,CASKQQTGAPLHF
TRBD2,TRBV2,CASRRELAGQQETQYF
TRBD1,TRBV18,CASSRDRGLFGEAFF
-,TRBV21-1,CASSKMGTSGSYEQYF
TRBD1,TRBV19,CASTRADRVDGYTF
TRBD2,TRBV4-1,CASSLEGTGTSNTDTQYF
-,TRBV10-3,CATQTGIGTGELFF
TRBD2,TRBV30,CAWAGTSGSETYEQYF
-,TRBV9,CASSYRENTEAFF
-,TRBV7-9,CASSLMRGGTDTQYF
-,TRBV18,CASSPSRSGKLFF
-,TRBV30,CAWTMQGYGYTF
TRBD1,TRBV13,CASSSTGTGQETQYF
TRBD2,TRBV15,CATSRVGRRPSDEQYF
TRBD1,TRBV7-8,CASSLPRDRGRSGANVLTF
-,TRBV18,CASSPRPLGGGYEQYF
-,TRBV5-6,CASSFVKAYSPLHF
TRBD2,TRBV7-2,CASSTPAGARTDTQYF
TRBD1,TRBV4-1,CASSQEGTAGNTIYF
TRBD1,TRBV6-5,CASSYTGGRTEAFF
TRBD1,TRBV19,CASRGTGGVQPQHF
-,TRBV11-1,CASSLADYYEQYF
TRBD1,TRBV4-2,CASSQAGQGNNYGYTF
-,TRBV6-6,CASSQDAGGVGNTIYF
TRBD1,TRBV3-1/TRBV3-2,CASSHGQGRGYTF
TRBD1,TRBV6-1,CASSSRTGGFYGYTF
-,TRBV12-3/TRBV12-4,CASSSRNEQYF
TRBD1,TRBV6-2/TRBV6-3,CASSFYRGGTEAFF
TRBD1,TRBV4-1,CASSRTGTTEGLFF